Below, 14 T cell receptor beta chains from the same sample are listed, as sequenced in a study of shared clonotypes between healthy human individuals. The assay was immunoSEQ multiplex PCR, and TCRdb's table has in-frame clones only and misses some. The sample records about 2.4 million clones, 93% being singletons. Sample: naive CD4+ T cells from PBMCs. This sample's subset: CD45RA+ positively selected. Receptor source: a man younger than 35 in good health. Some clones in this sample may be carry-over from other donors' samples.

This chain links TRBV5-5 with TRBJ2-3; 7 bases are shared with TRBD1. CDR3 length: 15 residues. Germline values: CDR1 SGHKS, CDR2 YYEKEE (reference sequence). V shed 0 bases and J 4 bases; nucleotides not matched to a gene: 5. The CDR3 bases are TGTGCCAGCAGCTTGGCCGACAGGGTCCCAGATACGCAGTATTTT. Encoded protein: CASSLADRVPDTQYF.

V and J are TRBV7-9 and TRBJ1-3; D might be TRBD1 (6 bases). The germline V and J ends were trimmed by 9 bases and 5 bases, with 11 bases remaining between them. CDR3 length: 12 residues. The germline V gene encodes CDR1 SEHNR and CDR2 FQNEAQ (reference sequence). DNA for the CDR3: TGTGCCAGTGACAGGCTTCGAAACACCATATATTTT. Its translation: CASDRLRNTIYF.

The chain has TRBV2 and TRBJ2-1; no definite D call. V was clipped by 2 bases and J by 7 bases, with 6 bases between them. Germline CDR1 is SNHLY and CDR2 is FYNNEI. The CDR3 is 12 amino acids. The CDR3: CASSELRNEQFF. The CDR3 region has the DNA TGTGCCAGCAGTGAACTAAGGAATGAGCAGTTCTTC. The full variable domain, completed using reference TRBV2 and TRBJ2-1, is EPEVTQTPSHQVTQMGQEVILRCVPISNHLYFYWYRQILGQKVEFLVSFYNNEISEKSEIFDDQFSVERPDGSNFTLKIRSTKLEDSAMYFCASSELRNEQFFGPGTRLTVL.

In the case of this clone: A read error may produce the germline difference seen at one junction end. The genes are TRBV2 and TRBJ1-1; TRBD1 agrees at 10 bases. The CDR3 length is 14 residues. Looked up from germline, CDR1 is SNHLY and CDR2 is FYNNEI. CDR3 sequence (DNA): TGTGCCAACAGTAGACAGGGGGCGTACACTGAAGCTTTCTTT. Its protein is CANSRQGAYTEAFF.

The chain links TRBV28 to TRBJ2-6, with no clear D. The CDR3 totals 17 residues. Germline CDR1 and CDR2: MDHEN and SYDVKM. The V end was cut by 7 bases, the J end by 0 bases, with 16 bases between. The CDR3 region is CASISGAPSSGANVLTF. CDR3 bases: TGTGCCAGCATATCCGGAGCCCCCTCCTCTGGGGCCAACGTCCTGACTTTC.

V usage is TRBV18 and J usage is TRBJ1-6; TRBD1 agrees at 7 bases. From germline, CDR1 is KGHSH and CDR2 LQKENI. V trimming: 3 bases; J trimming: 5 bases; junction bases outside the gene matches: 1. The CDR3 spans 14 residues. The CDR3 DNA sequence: TGTGCCAGCTCACCCCAGGGGGATAATTCACCCCTCCACTTT. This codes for CASSPQGDNSPLHF.

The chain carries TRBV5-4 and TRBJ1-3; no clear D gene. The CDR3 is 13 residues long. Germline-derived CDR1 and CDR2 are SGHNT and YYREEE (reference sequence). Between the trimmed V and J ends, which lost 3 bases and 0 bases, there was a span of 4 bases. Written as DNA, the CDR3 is TGTGCCAGCAGCTCGACCTCTGGAAACACCATATATTTT. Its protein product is CASSSTSGNTIYF.

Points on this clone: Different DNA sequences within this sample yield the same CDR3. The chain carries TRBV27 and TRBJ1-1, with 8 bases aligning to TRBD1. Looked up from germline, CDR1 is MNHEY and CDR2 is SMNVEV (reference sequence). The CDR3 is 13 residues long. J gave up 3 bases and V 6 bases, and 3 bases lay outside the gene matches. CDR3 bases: TGTGCCAGCAGCCCGACAGGGGACACTGAAGCTTTCTTT. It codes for CASSPTGDTEAFF.

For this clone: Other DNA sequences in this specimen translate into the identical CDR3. CDR3 sequence (DNA): TGTGCCAGCAGCGTAGGGCTAGCGGGAGAGCAGTACTTC. This sequence encodes CASSVGLAGEQYF. This chain links TRBV9 with TRBJ2-7, with 9 nucleotides matching TRBD2. The CDR3 covers 13 residues. Unmatched junction bases numbered 2, after V lost 0 bases and J lost 7 bases. Germline CDR1 SGDLS, CDR2 YYNGEE.

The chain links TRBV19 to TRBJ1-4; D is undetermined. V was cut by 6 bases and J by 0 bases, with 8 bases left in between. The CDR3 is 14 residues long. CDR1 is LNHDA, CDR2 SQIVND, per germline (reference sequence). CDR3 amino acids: CASSPPATNEKLFF. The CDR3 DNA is TGTGCCAGTAGCCCCCCTGCAACTAATGAAAAACTGTTTTTT. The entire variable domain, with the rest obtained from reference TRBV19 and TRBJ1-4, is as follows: DGGITQSPKYLFRKEGQNVTLSCEQNLNHDAMYWYRQDPGQGLRLIYYSQIVNDFQKGDIAEGYSVSREKKESFPLTVTSAQKNPTAFYLCASSPPATNEKLFFGSGTQLSVL.

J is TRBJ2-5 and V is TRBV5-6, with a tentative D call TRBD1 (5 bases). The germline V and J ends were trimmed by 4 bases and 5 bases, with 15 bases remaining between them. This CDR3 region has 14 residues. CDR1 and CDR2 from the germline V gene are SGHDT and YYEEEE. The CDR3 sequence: CASSQYWSGETQYF. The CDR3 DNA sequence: TGTGCCAGCAGCCAGTATTGGTCAGGGGAGACCCAGTACTTC.

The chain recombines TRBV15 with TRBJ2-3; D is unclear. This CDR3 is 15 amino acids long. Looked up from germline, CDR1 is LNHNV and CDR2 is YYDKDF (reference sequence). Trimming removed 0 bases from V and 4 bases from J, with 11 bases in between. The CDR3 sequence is CATSREWAAPDTQYF. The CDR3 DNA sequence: TGTGCCACCAGCAGAGAGTGGGCGGCCCCAGATACGCAGTATTTT.

The CDR3 region has the DNA TGTGCCAGCAGCGAACCACTACTAGCGGGAGGATTCACCGGGGAGCTGTTTTTT. Encoded protein: CASSEPLLAGGFTGELFF. The chain combines TRBV7-2 with TRBJ2-2; 12 nucleotides align to TRBD2. Germline-derived CDR1 and CDR2 are SGHTA and FQGNSA. The junction had 11 bases not matched to a gene; V was cut back by 5 bases and J by 4 bases. The CDR3 spans 18 residues.

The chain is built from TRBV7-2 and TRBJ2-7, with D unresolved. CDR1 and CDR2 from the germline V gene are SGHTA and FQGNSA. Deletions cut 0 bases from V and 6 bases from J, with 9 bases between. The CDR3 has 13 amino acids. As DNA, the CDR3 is TGTGCCAGCAGCTTAGCGAGGCAGACCGAGCAGTACTTC. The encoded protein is CASSLARQTEQYF.